The clone carrying this T cell receptor (beta chain) has a handful of counts. Assay: immunoSEQ multiplex PCR; the TCRdb copy retains only in-frame clones and omits some. The sample lists roughly 150,000 clones, roughly 80% occurring once. The V gene lost 3 bases and the J gene lost 8 bases, with 13 bases spanning the gap. Germline lookup yields CDR1 MNHEY and CDR2 SMNVEV (reference sequence). The CDR3 has 14 residues. This specimen belongs to a study of blood T cell repertoires in COVID-19. Study in general: T cells, B-cell-depleted T cells, or PBMCs supplied cDNA or gDNA.

Sequenced: peripheral blood. The source is a woman aged 80 or over with acute or convalescent COVID-19. The chain employs TRBV27 and TRBJ1-4; perhaps TRBD1 as D (5 bases). The DNA for the CDR3 is TGTGCCAGCAGTTTGGGGCAATATTCGGAAAAACTGTTTTTT. Translating it yields CASSLGQYSEKLFF.